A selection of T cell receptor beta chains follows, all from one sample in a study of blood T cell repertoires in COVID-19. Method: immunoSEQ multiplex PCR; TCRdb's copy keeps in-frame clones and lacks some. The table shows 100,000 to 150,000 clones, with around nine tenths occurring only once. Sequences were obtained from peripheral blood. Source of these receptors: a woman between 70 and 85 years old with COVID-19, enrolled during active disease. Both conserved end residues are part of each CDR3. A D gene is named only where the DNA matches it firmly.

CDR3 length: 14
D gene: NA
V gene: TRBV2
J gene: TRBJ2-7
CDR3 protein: CASSEQGLNYEQYF

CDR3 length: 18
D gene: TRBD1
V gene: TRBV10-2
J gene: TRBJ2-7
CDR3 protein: CASSVSVIRTGLDYEQYF

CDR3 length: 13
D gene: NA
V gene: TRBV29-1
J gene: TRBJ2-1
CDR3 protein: CSVAVLNHNEQFF

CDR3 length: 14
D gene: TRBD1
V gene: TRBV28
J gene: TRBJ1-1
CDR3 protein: CASSLSQGAGEAFF

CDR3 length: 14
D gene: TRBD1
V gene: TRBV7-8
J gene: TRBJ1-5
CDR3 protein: CASSPQGVNQPQHF

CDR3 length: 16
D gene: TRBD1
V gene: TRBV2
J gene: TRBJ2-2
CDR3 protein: CASRVRDRVYTGELFF

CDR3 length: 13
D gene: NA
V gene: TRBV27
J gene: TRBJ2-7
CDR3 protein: CASSWQGTNEQYF

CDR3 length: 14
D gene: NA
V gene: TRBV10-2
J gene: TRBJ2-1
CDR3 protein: CASSYTVRGVEQFF

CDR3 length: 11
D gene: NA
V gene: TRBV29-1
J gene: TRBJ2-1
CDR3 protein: CSGGLYNEQFF

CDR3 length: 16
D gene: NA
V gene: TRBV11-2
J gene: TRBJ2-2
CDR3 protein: CASSPRSRFGTGELFF

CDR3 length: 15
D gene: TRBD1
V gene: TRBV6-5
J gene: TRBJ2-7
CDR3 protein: CASSHRTGGLYEQYF

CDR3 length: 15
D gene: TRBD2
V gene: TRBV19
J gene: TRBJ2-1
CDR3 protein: CASRTAGGHYNEQFF

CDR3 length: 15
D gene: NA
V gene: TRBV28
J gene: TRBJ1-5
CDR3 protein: CASSLYQGYNQPQHF

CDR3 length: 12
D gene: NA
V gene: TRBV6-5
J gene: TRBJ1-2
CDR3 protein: CASSYPTGGYTF

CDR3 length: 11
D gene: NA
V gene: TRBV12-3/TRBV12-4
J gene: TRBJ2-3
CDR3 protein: CASSFYDTQYF

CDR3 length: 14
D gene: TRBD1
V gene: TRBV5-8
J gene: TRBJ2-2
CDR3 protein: CASSSGTGVGELFF

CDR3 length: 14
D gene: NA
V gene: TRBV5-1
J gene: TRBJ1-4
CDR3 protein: CASRGGSSNEKLFF

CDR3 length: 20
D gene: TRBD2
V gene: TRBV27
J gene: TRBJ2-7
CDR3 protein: CASSLGPGLAGAPGLYEQYF

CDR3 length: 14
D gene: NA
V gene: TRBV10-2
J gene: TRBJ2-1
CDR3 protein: CASGQSGLGNEQFF

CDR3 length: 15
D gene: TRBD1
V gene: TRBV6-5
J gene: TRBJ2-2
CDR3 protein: CASSSRDRVSGELFF

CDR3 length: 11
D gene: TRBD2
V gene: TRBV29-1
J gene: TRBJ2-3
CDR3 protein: CGGESTDTQYF

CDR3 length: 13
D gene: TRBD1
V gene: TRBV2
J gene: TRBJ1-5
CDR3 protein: CASRGTGGRPQHF

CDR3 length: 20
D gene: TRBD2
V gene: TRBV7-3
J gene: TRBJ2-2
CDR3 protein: CASSLIDLAGTLVTTGELFF

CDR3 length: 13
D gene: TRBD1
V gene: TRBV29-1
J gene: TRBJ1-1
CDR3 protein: CSVSGQGGTEAFF

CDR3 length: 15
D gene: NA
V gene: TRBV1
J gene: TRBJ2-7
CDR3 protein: CTSSQARVSGGVQYF

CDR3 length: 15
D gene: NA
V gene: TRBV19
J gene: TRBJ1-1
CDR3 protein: CASTGAPRVNTEAFF

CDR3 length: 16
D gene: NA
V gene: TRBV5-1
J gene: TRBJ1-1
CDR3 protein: CASSLQGISESTEAFF

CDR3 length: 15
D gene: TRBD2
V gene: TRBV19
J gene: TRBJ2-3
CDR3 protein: CASSSTLAGFDTQYF

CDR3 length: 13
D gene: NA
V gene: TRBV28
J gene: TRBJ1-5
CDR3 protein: CASHQQGDQPQHF

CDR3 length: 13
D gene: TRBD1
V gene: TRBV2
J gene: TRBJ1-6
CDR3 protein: CASGAGTGYHLHF

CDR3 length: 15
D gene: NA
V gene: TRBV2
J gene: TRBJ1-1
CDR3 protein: CASIQIPIGSTEAFF

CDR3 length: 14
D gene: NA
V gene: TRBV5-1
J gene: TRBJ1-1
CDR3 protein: CASAIQGPNTEAFF

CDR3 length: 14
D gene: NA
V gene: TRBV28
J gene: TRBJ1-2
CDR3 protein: CASSPQGYGYRYTF

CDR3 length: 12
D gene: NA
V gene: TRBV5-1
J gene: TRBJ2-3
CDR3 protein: CASSQTQGSALF

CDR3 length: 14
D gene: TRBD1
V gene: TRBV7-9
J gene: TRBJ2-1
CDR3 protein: CASSSSTPGGEQFF

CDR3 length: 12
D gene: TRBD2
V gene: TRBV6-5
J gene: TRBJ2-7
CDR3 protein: CASRDYAYEQYF

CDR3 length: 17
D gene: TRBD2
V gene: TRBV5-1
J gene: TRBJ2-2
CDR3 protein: CASSLGSGGQATGELFF

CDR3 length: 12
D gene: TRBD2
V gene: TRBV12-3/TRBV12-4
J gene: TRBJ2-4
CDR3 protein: CASKHGGDIQYF

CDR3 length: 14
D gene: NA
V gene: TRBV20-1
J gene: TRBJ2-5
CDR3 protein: CSASTIGLQETQYF

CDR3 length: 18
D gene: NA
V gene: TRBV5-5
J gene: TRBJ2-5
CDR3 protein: CASSIGSSGGGIQETQYF

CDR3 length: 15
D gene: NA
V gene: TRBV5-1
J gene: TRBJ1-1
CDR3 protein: CASSLAPGLNTEAFF

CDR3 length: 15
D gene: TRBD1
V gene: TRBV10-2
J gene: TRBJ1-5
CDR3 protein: CASRDRVTGNQPQHF

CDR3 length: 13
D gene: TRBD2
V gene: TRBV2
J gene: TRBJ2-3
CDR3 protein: CASSDLGLGTQYF

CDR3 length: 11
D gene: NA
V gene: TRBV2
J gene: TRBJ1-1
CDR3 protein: CASLFSTEAFF

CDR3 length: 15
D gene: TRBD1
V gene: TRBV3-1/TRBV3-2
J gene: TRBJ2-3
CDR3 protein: CASSHDRVSTDTQYF

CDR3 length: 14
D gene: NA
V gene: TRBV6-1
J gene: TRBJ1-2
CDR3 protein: CASSEKGHYYGYTF

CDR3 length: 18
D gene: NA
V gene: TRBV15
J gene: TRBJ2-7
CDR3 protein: CATSVGGRGRRPAYEQYF

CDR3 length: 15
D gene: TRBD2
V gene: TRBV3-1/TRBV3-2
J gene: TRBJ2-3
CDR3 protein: CASSQIAGGYDTQYF

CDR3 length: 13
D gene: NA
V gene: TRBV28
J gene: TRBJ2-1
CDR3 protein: CASISSSYNEQFF

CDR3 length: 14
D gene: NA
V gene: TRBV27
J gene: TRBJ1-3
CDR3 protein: CASSLAGAGNTIYF

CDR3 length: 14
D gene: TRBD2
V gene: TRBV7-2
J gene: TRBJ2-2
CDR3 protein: CASKLAGGPRELFF

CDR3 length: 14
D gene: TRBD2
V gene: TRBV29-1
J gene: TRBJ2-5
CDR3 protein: CRVGGRGGAETQYF

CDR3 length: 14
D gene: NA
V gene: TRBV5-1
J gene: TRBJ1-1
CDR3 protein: CASSLAVGKSEAFF

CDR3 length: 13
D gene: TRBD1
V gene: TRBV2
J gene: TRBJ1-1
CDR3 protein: CASRAPGGTEAFF

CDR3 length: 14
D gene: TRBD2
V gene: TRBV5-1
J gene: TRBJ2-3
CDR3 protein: CASSFSGGADTQYF